The 29 T cell receptor beta chains below were found in one sample sequenced in a study of cytomegalovirus exposure and HLA in healthy donors. With 60 Vbeta and 13 Jbeta primers, the PCR was carried out. TCRdb's table, derived via immunoSEQ multiplex PCR, lists solely in-frame clones and lacks some. Of fewer than 150,000 clones detected, roughly two thirds appear once; the ten largest clones hold almost 8.5%. The specimen sequenced was PBMCs. These receptors came from a young man in good health and CMV-seropositive.

The chain combines TRBV6-5 with TRBJ1-2; 8 nucleotides match TRBD1. Trimming removed 6 bases from V and 3 bases from J; junction bases left unmatched: 3. CDR3 length equals 13 residues. CDR1 is MNHEY, CDR2 SVGAGI, per germline. In nucleotides, the CDR3 is TGTGCCAGCAGGTCGACAGGGGACTATGGCTACACCTTC. Amino acids: CASRSTGDYGYTF.

The chain has TRBV5-5 and TRBJ1-2; 12 nucleotides agree with TRBD1. Trimming took 3 bases from V and 0 from J; bases not matched to a gene: 15. The V gene's germline CDR1 is SGHKS and CDR2 YYEKEE (reference sequence). This CDR3 region has 20 residues. This CDR3 reads CASSWDRGRRGLLANYGYTF. The DNA for the CDR3 is TGTGCCAGCAGCTGGGACAGGGGGCGTCGGGGCCTGTTAGCTAACTATGGCTACACCTTC.

With respect to this clone: An end of the junction does not agree with germline; a read error may underlie this. The rearrangement uses TRBV5-4 and TRBJ1-2; 9 nucleotides agree with TRBD1. The CDR3 extends over 15 amino acids. The germline V gene has CDR1 SGHNT and CDR2 YYREEE (reference sequence). The CDR3, as DNA: TGTGCCAGCAGCTTTACAGGGGGCCTGAACTATGGCTACCCCTTC. This sequence encodes CASSFTGGLNYGYPF.

This chain connects TRBV7-2 to TRBJ1-5; 9 nucleotides agree with TRBD1. CDR3 length equals 15 residues. With V trimmed by 5 bases and J by 5 bases, 7 bases remained unmatched. Germline V gene sequence: CDR1 SGHTA, CDR2 FQGNSA. CDR3 loop: CASSGNRGLHQPQHF. The DNA for the CDR3 is TGTGCCAGCAGCGGAAACAGGGGGCTACATCAGCCCCAGCATTTT. Supplemented by reference TRBV7-2 and TRBJ1-5, the full variable domain reads GAGVSQSPSNKVTEKGKDVELRCDPISGHTALYWYRQSLGQGLEFLIYFQGNSAPDKSGLPSDRFSAERTGGSVSTLTIQRTQQEDSAVYLCASSGNRGLHQPQHFGDGTRLSIL.

The gene calls are TRBV2 and TRBJ2-7; 7 bases map to TRBD1. V lost 6 bases, J lost 7 bases, and 12 bases stayed unmatched. The CDR3 runs to 14 residues. The germline gives CDR1 SNHLY, CDR2 FYNNEI. The CDR3, as DNA: TGTGCCAGCAGAATGAGGGGGCCTGTGAGTGAGCAGTACGTC. Its protein is CASRMRGPVSEQYV.

This chain links TRBV4-2 with TRBJ1-4; tentative D call: TRBD1 (5 bases). The germline gives CDR1 LGHNA, CDR2 YNFKEQ. V lost 5 bases to trimming and J lost 5 bases, with 18 bases between them. The CDR3 spans 16 residues. This CDR3 is CASSRDALATNEKLFF. The CDR3 DNA is TGTGCCAGCAGCAGGGACGCACTAGCCACAAATGAAAAACTGTTTTTT.

The chain joins TRBV19 to TRBJ1-5; D possibly corresponds to TRBD1 (6 bases). V was clipped by 8 bases and J by 3 bases, with 23 bases between them. The CDR3 extends over 17 amino acids. CDR1 is LNHDA, CDR2 SQIVND, per germline (reference sequence). CDR3 sequence reads: CASQGRVGGGLNQPQHF. The CDR3 DNA is TGTGCCAGTCAGGGCAGGGTCGGGGGGGGCCTCAATCAGCCCCAGCATTTT.

This chain uses TRBV19 with TRBJ2-7, with 7 bases lining up with TRBD1. Germline V gene data show CDR1 as LNHDA and CDR2 as SQIVND (reference sequence). The CDR3 contains 14 residues. Trimming at V came to 6 bases and at J to 3 bases, leaving 8 bases not matched to a gene. The CDR3 here is CASRWSDRHYEQYF. CDR3 bases: TGTGCCAGTAGGTGGTCGGACAGGCACTACGAGCAGTACTTC. The whole variable domain, remainder taken from reference TRBV19 and TRBJ2-7, is DGGITQSPKYLFRKEGQNVTLSCEQNLNHDAMYWYRQDPGQGLRLIYYSQIVNDFQKGDIAEGYSVSREKKESFPLTVTSAQKNPTAFYLCASRWSDRHYEQYFGPGTRLTVT.

The sample holds one count of this clone. The V call is TRBV19, the J call TRBJ2-3; a possible D gene is TRBD1 (6 bases). V was shortened by 10 bases and J by 6 bases, with 20 bases between the two germline ends. This CDR3 is built from 14 residues. Germline loops: CDR1 LNHDA, CDR2 SQIVND (reference sequence). CDR3 nucleotide sequence: TGTGCCACCGCTCCAGGGGCGCCCCTGGATACGCAGTATTTT. It specifies CATAPGAPLDTQYF.

The chain uses TRBV27 and TRBJ1-5, with 8 bases that match TRBD1. With V trimmed by 3 bases and J by 2 bases, 12 bases remained unmatched. The germline V gene has CDR1 MNHEY and CDR2 SMNVEV (reference sequence). The CDR3 runs 18 residues. The CDR3 DNA reads TGTGCCAGCAGTTTTAGGGGGGCAGGGGGCTTCGGCAATCAGCCCCAGCATTTT. It encodes CASSFRGAGGFGNQPQHF.

The chain couples TRBV5-4 to TRBJ1-2; weak D call: TRBD1 (5 bases). The CDR3 runs 15 residues. Trimming cost V 1 base and J 8 bases, with 18 bases left between them. Germline CDR1 is SGHNT and CDR2 is YYREEE (reference sequence). The CDR3 sequence is CASSLIEFRARGYTF. As DNA, the CDR3 is TGTGCCAGCAGCTTGATTGAATTCAGGGCTAGGGGCTACACCTTC.

The chain has TRBV19 and TRBJ2-7; D is unclear. Germline lookup yields CDR1 LNHDA and CDR2 SQIVND (reference sequence). The V end lost 6 bases, the J end lost 2 bases, and 20 bases lay between the germline ends. The CDR3 contains 16 residues. CDR3 nucleotides: TGTGCCAGTAGCCCGACTCAATTCACGGTGACCTACGAGCAGTACTTC. Protein sequence: CASSPTQFTVTYEQYF.

This chain uses TRBV7-9 with TRBJ2-7; 8 bases map to TRBD1. The V segment lost 3 bases and the J segment 13 bases; nucleotides outside the gene matches: 5. Per the germline V gene, CDR1 is SEHNR and CDR2 is FQNEAQ (reference sequence). CDR3 length: 11 amino acids. The CDR3 DNA reads as TGTGCCAGCAGCTTTAAGGGACAGGAATACTTC. Translation gives CASSFKGQEYF.

The chain employs TRBV30 and TRBJ2-3; the match to TRBD2 covers 7 bases. V gave up 3 bases and J gave up 0 bases; unmatched junction bases: 6. This CDR3 has 15 amino acids. Germline-derived CDR1 and CDR2 are GTSNPN and SVGIG (reference sequence). CDR3 amino acids: CAWSLTSLSTDTQYF. CDR3 nucleotides: TGTGCCTGGAGCTTGACTAGCCTTAGCACAGATACGCAGTATTTT.

This rearrangement joins TRBV5-1 to TRBJ2-1; D perhaps matches TRBD2 (7 bases). The germline CDR1 and CDR2 sequences are SGHRS and YFSETQ. The CDR3 length is 18 residues. V was clipped by 6 bases and J by 2 bases, with 24 bases between them. The CDR3 loop reads CASTPGLGGVWAYNEQFF. CDR3 nucleotides: TGCGCCAGCACCCCGGGGCTAGGGGGGGTCTGGGCCTACAATGAGCAGTTCTTC.

This clone showed up just a few times. The chain links TRBV6-5 to TRBJ1-4; maybe TRBD1 (6 bases). Trimming left V 6 bases short and J 8 bases short, with 13 bases between. CDR1 and CDR2 from the germline V gene are MNHEY and SVGAGI. There are 13 residues in the CDR3. The DNA for the CDR3 is TGTGCCAGCAGCCCGCCCGGGACAGAAAAACTGTTTTTT. Encoded protein: CASSPPGTEKLFF.

The J gene is TRBJ2-1, the V gene TRBV9, with D possibly being TRBD2 (6 bases). Germline loops: CDR1 SGDLS, CDR2 YYNGEE. CDR3 length: 13 amino acids. V was cut by 0 bases and J by 10 bases, with 11 bases left in between. In DNA form, the CDR3 reads TGTGCCAGCAGCGTAGGGGGGACTGGAGAGCAGTTCTTC. Translating gives CASSVGGTGEQFF.

The rearrangement joins TRBV4-1 to TRBJ1-1; D is possibly TRBD1 (5 bases). Germline CDR1 MGHRA, CDR2 YSYEKL. Trimming stripped 0 bases from V and 1 base from J, with 12 bases between. The CDR3 runs 16 residues. In DNA, the CDR3 is TGCGCCAGCAGCCAAGAGAGTACAGGATGGAACACTGAAGCTTTCTTT. Amino acid sequence: CASSQESTGWNTEAFF.

On this clone: Other nucleotide sequences from this sample produce the same CDR3. The chain carries TRBV19 and TRBJ1-5; TRBD1 might be the D (5 bases). This CDR3 has 18 residues. Germline assignment: CDR1 LNHDA and CDR2 SQIVND (reference sequence). Trimming took off 6 bases at V and 7 bases at J, with 28 bases between the two ends. The chain's CDR3 is CASSTTYSGLLRIQPQHF. The CDR3 nucleotides read TGTGCCAGTAGCACAACTTATTCAGGGCTACTGCGAATACAGCCCCAGCATTTT.

In its sample, this clone was seen a few times. The chain combines TRBV4-2 with TRBJ2-3; D ambiguous. Between the trimmed V and J ends, which lost 0 bases and 0 bases, there was a span of 13 bases. The germline CDR1 and CDR2 sequences are LGHNA and YNFKEQ. The CDR3 spans 17 residues. The CDR3 here is CASSQDLRRSSTDTQYF. CDR3 sequence (DNA): TGTGCCAGCAGCCAAGATCTGCGGAGATCTAGCACAGATACGCAGTATTTT.

The V call is TRBV19, the J call TRBJ2-3; 9 nucleotides match TRBD2. The CDR3 runs 14 residues. Trimming cost V 5 bases and J 4 bases; bases outside gene matches: 4. Germline CDR1 is LNHDA and CDR2 is SQIVND (reference sequence). The CDR3 sequence is CASSGASGADTQYF. The CDR3 DNA is TGTGCCAGTAGTGGGGCTAGCGGGGCAGATACGCAGTATTTT.

The CDR3 protein is CASSDSRGPYNEQFF. For the CDR3, the DNA is TGTGCCAGCAGTGACTCCAGGGGACCCTACAATGAGCAGTTCTTC. The genes are TRBV6-4 and TRBJ2-1, with TRBD1 as a possible D gene (6 bases). CDR1 MRHNA and CDR2 SNTAGT come from the germline V gene. This CDR3 has 15 residues. Trimming pared 0 bases from V and 2 bases from J, leaving 8 bases between.

The V and J genes are TRBV5-1 and TRBJ2-1; 8 bases map to TRBD2. After removal of 5 bases from V and 6 bases from J, the junction contained 10 bases not matched to a gene. Germline lookup yields CDR1 SGHRS and CDR2 YFSETQ. This CDR3 spans 15 amino acids. This CDR3 reads CASRVQAGDFNEQFF. The CDR3, as DNA: TGCGCCAGCAGAGTTCAAGCGGGGGATTTCAATGAGCAGTTCTTC.

This clone has just a few counts. The V gene is TRBV18, the J gene TRBJ2-7, with 10 bases that match TRBD1. Trimming at V came to 4 bases and at J to 2 bases, leaving 2 bases not matched to a gene. The length of the CDR3 is 14 residues. CDR1 and CDR2 (germline): KGHSH, LQKENI. The CDR3 loop is CASSLGQGTYEQYV. In DNA, the CDR3 is TGTGCCAGCTCACTGGGACAGGGGACCTACGAGCAGTACGTC.

The chain uses TRBV7-3 and TRBJ1-1; TRBD1 is a possible D gene (6 bases). This CDR3 comprises 17 residues. The ends were cut back, 9 bases at V and 5 bases at J, with 28 bases in the middle. Germline V gene sequence: CDR1 SGHTA, CDR2 FQGTGA. Here the CDR3 reads CARVEMSIVQGGTEAFF. CDR3 nucleotides: TGTGCCAGAGTTGAAATGTCTATTGTACAGGGAGGGACTGAAGCTTTCTTT. The full variable domain, completed using reference TRBV7-3 and TRBJ1-1, is GAGVSQTPSNKVTEKGKYVELRCDPISGHTALYWYRQSLGQGPEFLIYFQGTGAADDSGLPNDRFFAVRPEGSVSTLKIQRTERGDSAVYLCARVEMSIVQGGTEAFFGQGTRLTVV.

This chain joins TRBV6-5 and TRBJ1-5; TRBD1 might be the D (5 bases). There are 13 residues in the CDR3. Trimming took 0 bases from V and 7 from J, leaving 7 bases between them. The germline gives CDR1 MNHEY, CDR2 SVGAGI. CDR3 sequence: CASSYSAGQPQHF. The CDR3, as DNA: TGTGCCAGCAGTTACTCGGCAGGGCAGCCCCAGCATTTT.

The chain has TRBV28 and TRBJ2-6, with 7 bases matching TRBD2. Looked up from germline, CDR1 is MDHEN and CDR2 is SYDVKM. This CDR3 is 16 amino acids long. J lost 4 bases, V lost 4 bases, and 7 bases had no gene match. CDR3 DNA: TGTGCCAGCAGTTATAATGCGGGAGCCGGGGCCAACGTCCTGACTTTC. Translation: CASSYNAGAGANVLTF.

V is TRBV9 and J is TRBJ1-2, with D maybe TRBD1 (6 bases). The CDR3 sequence is 18 residues long. V lost 10 bases and J lost 0, with 28 bases in between. The germline gives CDR1 SGDLS, CDR2 YYNGEE. The CDR3 DNA reads as TGTGCCTGCCCGCGTAGTAGGTCAGGGGAAGATGCTAACTATGGCTACACCTTC. This codes for CACPRSRSGEDANYGYTF.

The CDR3 region has the DNA TGTGCCAGCAGCCCGAACTCACAGACGAATGAAAAACTGTTTTTT. Translation gives CASSPNSQTNEKLFF. The rearrangement joins TRBV7-9 to TRBJ1-4, with D unclear. The ends were cut back, 5 bases at V and 5 bases at J, with 15 bases in the middle. Germline V gene sequence: CDR1 SEHNR, CDR2 FQNEAQ (reference sequence). This CDR3 contains 15 residues.